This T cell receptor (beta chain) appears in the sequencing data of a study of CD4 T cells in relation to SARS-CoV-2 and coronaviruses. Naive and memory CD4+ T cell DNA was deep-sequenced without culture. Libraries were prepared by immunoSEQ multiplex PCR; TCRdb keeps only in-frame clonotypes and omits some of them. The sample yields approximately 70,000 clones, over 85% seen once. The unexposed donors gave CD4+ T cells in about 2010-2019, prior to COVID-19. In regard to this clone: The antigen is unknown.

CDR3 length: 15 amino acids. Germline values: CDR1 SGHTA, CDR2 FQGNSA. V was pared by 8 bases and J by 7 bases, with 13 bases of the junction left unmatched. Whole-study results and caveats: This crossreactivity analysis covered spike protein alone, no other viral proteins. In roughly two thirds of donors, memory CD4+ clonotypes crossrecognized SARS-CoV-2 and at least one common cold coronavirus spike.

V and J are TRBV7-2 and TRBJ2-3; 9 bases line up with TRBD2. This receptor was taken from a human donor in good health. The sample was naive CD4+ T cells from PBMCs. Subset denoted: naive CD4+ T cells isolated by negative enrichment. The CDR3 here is CASGPYNSGGNTQYF. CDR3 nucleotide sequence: TGTGCCAGCGGGCCTTACAATAGCGGGGGTAATACGCAGTATTTT.